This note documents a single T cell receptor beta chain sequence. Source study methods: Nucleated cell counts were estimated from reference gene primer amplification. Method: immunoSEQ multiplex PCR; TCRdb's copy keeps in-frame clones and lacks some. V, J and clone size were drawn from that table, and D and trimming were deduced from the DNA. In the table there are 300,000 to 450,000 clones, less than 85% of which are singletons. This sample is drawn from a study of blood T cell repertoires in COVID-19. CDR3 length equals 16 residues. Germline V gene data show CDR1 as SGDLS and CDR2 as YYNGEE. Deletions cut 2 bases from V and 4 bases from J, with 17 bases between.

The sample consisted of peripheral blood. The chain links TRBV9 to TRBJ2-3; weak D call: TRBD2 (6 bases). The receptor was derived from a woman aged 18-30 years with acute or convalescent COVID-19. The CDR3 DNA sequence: TGTGCCAGCAGCGTTTGGGACTCCTCCCCCGCAGATACGCAGTATTTT. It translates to CASSVWDSSPADTQYF.